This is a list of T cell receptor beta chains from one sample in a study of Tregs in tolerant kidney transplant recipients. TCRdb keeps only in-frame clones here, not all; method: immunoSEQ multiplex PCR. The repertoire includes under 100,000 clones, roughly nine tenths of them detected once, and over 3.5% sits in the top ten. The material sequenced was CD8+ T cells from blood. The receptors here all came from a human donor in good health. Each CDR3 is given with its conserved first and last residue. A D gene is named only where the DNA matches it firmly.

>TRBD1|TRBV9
CASSPDRVDGYTF
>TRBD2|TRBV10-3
CAISESIASGAPPDTQYF
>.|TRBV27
CASSPMGVGNTIYF
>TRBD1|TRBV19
CASSTYHRGRDTEAFF
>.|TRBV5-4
CASSLVSSYNSPLHF
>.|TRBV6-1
CASSQWLVNTEAFF
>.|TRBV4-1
CASSQERRGEQYF
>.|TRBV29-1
CSVGTGGDYEQYF
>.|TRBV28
CASSPGGGELFF
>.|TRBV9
CASSPRRESYEQYF
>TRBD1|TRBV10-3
CAIRGDRGPSGYTF
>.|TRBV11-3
CASSFHSGNEQFF
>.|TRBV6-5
CAGGLPQHF
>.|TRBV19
CASSSYHRAFGEQYF
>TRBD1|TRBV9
CASSARQGAHGYTF
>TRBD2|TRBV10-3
CAISEMFGTSGRWFEQYF
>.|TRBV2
CASSEAGGGKSSGQPQHF
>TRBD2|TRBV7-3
CASSLSPRGGRNEQFF
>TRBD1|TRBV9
CASSAWDRPNTGELFF
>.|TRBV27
CASSLWGNNSPLHF
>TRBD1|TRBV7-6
CASSLRTGSGEQYF
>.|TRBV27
CASRSDGFYYGYTF
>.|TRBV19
CASSSQGTGELFF
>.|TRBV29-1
CSVENRAGHRTNEQFF
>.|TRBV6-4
CASSDGGADYNEQFF
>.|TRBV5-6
CASSFRQTPGELFF
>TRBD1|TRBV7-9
CASSIQGALNEQFF
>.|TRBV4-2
CASSQDFTRPPEQYF
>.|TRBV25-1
CASSEESVLSYEQYF
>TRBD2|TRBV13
CASSLTAGGDYEQYF
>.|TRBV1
CTSSQGLAGGPIDPGGELFF
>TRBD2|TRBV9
CASSVAWSGRADEQYF
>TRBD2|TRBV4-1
CASSFSGTSGYEQYF
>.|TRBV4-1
CASSQDAPGPTYNEQFF
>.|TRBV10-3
CAISQGLAYNEQFF
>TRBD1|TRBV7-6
CASSWPGQESSDTQYF
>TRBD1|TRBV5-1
CASSQMTGGTAEAFF
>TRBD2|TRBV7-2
CASSFLLAGASYNEQFF
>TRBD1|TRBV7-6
CASSFRRQGGDTEAFF
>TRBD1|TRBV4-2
CASRPTTGGNEKLFF
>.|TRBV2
CANQETQYF